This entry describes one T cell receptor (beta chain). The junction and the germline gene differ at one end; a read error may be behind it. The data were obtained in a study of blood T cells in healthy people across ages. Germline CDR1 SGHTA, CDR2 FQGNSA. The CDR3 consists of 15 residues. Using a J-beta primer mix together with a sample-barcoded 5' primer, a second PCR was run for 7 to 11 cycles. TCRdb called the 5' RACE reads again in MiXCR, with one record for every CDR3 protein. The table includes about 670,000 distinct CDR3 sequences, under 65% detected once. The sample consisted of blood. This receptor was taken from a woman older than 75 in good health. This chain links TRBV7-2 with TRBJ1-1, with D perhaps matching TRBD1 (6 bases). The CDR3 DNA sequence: TGTGCCAGCAGCACCGGACAGCCTGGGAACACTGGAGCTTTCTTT. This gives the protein CASSTGQPGNTGAFF.